Each of the 23 T cell receptor beta chains below was sequenced from the same sample in a study of blood T cell repertoires in COVID-19. Profiling relied on immunoSEQ multiplex PCR, and the TCRdb table lists in-frame clones only, not all of them. The sample consists of about 360,000 clones, roughly 80% of them appearing once. Material for sequencing was peripheral blood. The receptors were gathered from a human donor with acute or convalescent COVID-19. The donor label of this sample is uncertain.

The chain combines TRBV28 with TRBJ1-1; D is possibly TRBD1 (5 bases). This CDR3 is 12 amino acids long. The V gene lost 6 bases and the J gene lost 5 bases, with 10 bases spanning the gap. CDR1 and CDR2 (germline): MDHEN, SYDVKM. The CDR3 sequence is CASSFRQTEAFF. The CDR3 bases are TGTGCCAGCAGCTTTCGACAGACTGAAGCTTTCTTT.

CDR3: CASSLYPGQNTEAFF. CDR3 nucleotide sequence: TGTGCCAGCAGTTTATACCCAGGGCAGAACACTGAAGCTTTCTTT. The V call is TRBV28, the J call TRBJ1-1; D might be TRBD1 (5 bases). The length of the CDR3 is 15 residues. The V end lost 1 base, the J end lost 1 base, and 10 bases lay between the germline ends. CDR1 MDHEN and CDR2 SYDVKM come from the germline V gene. Using reference TRBV28 and TRBJ1-1 for the parts outside the CDR3, the full variable domain is DVKVTQSSRYLVKRTGEKVFLECVQDMDHENMFWYRQDPGLGLRLIYFSYDVKMKEKGDIPEGYSVSREKKERFSLILESASTNQTSMYLCASSLYPGQNTEAFFGQGTRLTVV.

The V and J genes are TRBV19 and TRBJ1-1; no reliable D call. In germline, CDR1 is LNHDA, CDR2 SQIVND (reference sequence). This CDR3 has 13 amino acids. The ends were cut back, 3 bases at V and 1 base at J, with 6 bases in the middle. The CDR3 protein is CASSMPRNTEAFF. Here the CDR3 DNA reads TGTGCCAGTAGTATGCCCAGGAACACTGAAGCTTTCTTT.

This clone has a count of ten or more. This rearrangement joins TRBV2 to TRBJ1-2; 8 bases agree with TRBD1. V gave up 6 bases and J gave up 5 bases; unmatched junction bases: 11. The CDR3 contains 15 residues. Germline CDR1 and CDR2: SNHLY and FYNNEI. This CDR3 reads CASSDLDRVKYGYTF. The CDR3 bases are TGTGCCAGCAGCGACCTGGACAGGGTAAAATATGGCTACACCTTC.

The genes are TRBV19 and TRBJ1-1; 7 bases fit TRBD1. Germline V lookup: CDR1 LNHDA, CDR2 SQIVND (reference sequence). This CDR3 spans 14 amino acids. Germline trimming cut 5 bases from V and 4 bases from J; bases unmatched to any gene: 7. This chain's CDR3 is CASSEYRGITEAFF. CDR3 coding DNA: TGTGCCAGTAGTGAGTACAGGGGAATCACTGAAGCTTTCTTT.

The chain links TRBV7-2 to TRBJ1-1; D might be TRBD1 (6 bases). CDR1 and CDR2 from the germline V gene are SGHTA and FQGNSA. The CDR3 runs to 16 residues. The V and J ends lost 5 bases and 1 base respectively, with 17 bases between them. The chain's CDR3 is CASSDERVGGNTEAFF. For the CDR3, the DNA is TGTGCCAGCAGCGACGAGAGGGTAGGGGGGAACACTGAAGCTTTCTTT. The full variable domain, rest sourced from reference TRBV7-2 and TRBJ1-1, is GAGVSQSPSNKVTEKGKDVELRCDPISGHTALYWYRQSLGQGLEFLIYFQGNSAPDKSGLPSDRFSAERTGGSVSTLTIQRTQQEDSAVYLCASSDERVGGNTEAFFGQGTRLTVV.

This clone was picked up a small number of times. The chain employs TRBV3-1 (or the pseudogene TRBV3-2) and TRBJ1-2; tentatively, D is TRBD1 (6 bases). The germline V gene has CDR1 LGHDT and CDR2 YNNKEL (reference sequence). The CDR3 spans 17 residues. With 6 bases removed from V and 0 bases from J, the gap between germline ends came to 20 bases. The CDR3 coding sequence is TGTGCCAGCAGTCCTAGGGGGTGGCTACAAACTAACTATGGCTACACCTTC. Amino acid sequence: CASSPRGWLQTNYGYTF.

This chain links TRBV28 with TRBJ1-5, with a possible D match to TRBD1 (5 bases). Between the trimmed V and J ends, which lost 5 bases and 2 bases, there was a span of 25 bases. This CDR3 region has 19 residues. Germline-derived CDR1 and CDR2 are MDHEN and SYDVKM. The CDR3 sequence is CASSEPEWGGDWGNQPQHF. CDR3 sequence (DNA): TGTGCCAGCAGTGAACCGGAATGGGGGGGTGATTGGGGCAATCAGCCCCAGCATTTT.

The chain links TRBV30 to TRBJ1-2; unclear D gene. The CDR3 is made up of 15 amino acids. CDR1 and CDR2 (germline): GTSNPN, SVGIG (reference sequence). Deletions cut 2 bases from V and 0 bases from J, with 13 bases between. CDR3 protein: CAWSLTRYSNYGYTF. DNA of the CDR3: TGTGCCTGGAGTCTCACCCGATACTCTAACTATGGCTACACCTTC.

This clone has a handful of counts. This sequence joins TRBV15 and TRBJ2-1; D perhaps matches TRBD1 (5 bases). CDR3 size: 15 residues. Germline-derived CDR1 and CDR2 are LNHNV and YYDKDF (reference sequence). V lost 1 base and J lost 6, with 13 bases in between. The CDR3 protein is CATSRASSGFNEQFF. In DNA, the CDR3 is TGTGCCACCAGCAGAGCCTCTTCAGGGTTCAATGAGCAGTTCTTC.

V and J are TRBV10-2 and TRBJ1-2; 12 bases fit TRBD1. This CDR3 has 15 residues. CDR1 and CDR2 (germline): WSHSY, SAAADI. The J segment lost 6 bases and the V segment lost 6 bases, leaving 8 bases of the junction unmatched. The CDR3 DNA sequence: TGCGCCAGCAGGGACCCCGGGACAGGGGGCAATGGCTACACCTTC. It yields the protein CASRDPGTGGNGYTF.

V usage is TRBV28 and J usage is TRBJ2-1; 10 nucleotides align to TRBD2. This CDR3 contains 15 residues. V gave up 2 bases and J gave up 8 bases; unmatched junction bases: 6. The germline V gene has CDR1 MDHEN and CDR2 SYDVKM. The CDR3 DNA reads as TGTGCCAGCAGTTTAGTTCTAGCGGGAGTGTATGAGCAGTTCTTC. As protein: CASSLVLAGVYEQFF. Full variable domain (missing parts from reference TRBV28 and TRBJ2-1): DVKVTQSSRYLVKRTGEKVFLECVQDMDHENMFWYRQDPGLGLRLIYFSYDVKMKEKGDIPEGYSVSREKKERFSLILESASTNQTSMYLCASSLVLAGVYEQFFGPGTRLTVL.

V and J are TRBV19 and TRBJ1-2; possible D gene TRBD1, 5 bases. The CDR3 consists of 15 residues. V was pared by 0 bases and J by 4 bases, with 12 bases between. The germline V gene encodes CDR1 LNHDA and CDR2 SQIVND (reference sequence). CDR3: CASSIDGGSTYGYTF. The DNA for the CDR3 is TGTGCCAGTAGTATAGACGGGGGGAGTACCTATGGCTACACCTTC.

The gene calls are TRBV19 and TRBJ1-5; D is ambiguous. Deletions cut 6 bases from V and 0 bases from J, with 9 bases between. Germline CDR1 is LNHDA and CDR2 is SQIVND (reference sequence). This CDR3 is built from 14 residues. CDR3 bases: TGTGCCAGTAGAACAGAAGCTAGCAATCAGCCCCAGCATTTT. Encoded protein: CASRTEASNQPQHF.

The chain uses TRBV5-6 and TRBJ2-2; TRBD2 matches at 8 bases. J was trimmed by 4 bases and V by 1 base; bases with no gene match: 6. The germline gives CDR1 SGHDT, CDR2 YYEEEE. The CDR3 consists of 16 residues. This CDR3 reads CASSLIAGGVTGELFF. The CDR3 DNA reads as TGTGCCAGCAGCTTGATCGCGGGAGGAGTCACCGGGGAGCTGTTTTTT.

The chain carries TRBV6-5 and TRBJ1-5; 8 bases are shared with TRBD1. CDR3 length: 14 residues. Germline lookup yields CDR1 MNHEY and CDR2 SVGAGI. V gave up 6 bases and J gave up 2 bases; unmatched junction bases: 3. CDR3 in amino acids: CASSDRGGNQPQHF. CDR3 nucleotides: TGTGCCAGCAGCGACAGGGGTGGCAATCAGCCCCAGCATTTT.

This clone has a single count. The chain uses TRBV3-1 (or the pseudogene TRBV3-2) and TRBJ1-1; D may be TRBD1 (6 bases). V gave up 7 bases and J gave up 3 bases, with 12 bases separating them. This CDR3 comprises 13 residues. CDR1 is LGHDT and CDR2 is YNNKEL in the germline V gene (reference sequence). DNA of the CDR3: TGTGCCAGCACCAGAAGACAGGACACTGAAGCTTTCTTT. It encodes CASTRRQDTEAFF.

Notes on this clone: A junction end diverges from the germline sequence, so it may reflect a read error. This chain uses TRBV11-2 with TRBJ2-1; D unclear. Germline assignment: CDR1 SGHAT and CDR2 FQNNGV. The CDR3 extends over 11 amino acids. CDR3 protein: CVSSLLTEQFF. CDR3 nucleotide sequence: TGTGTCAGCAGCTTACTGACAGAGCAGTTCTTC.

The genes are TRBV7-8 and TRBJ2-7; tentative D call: TRBD2 (5 bases). V was pared by 4 bases and J by 0 bases, with 13 bases between. Germline CDR1 is SGHVS and CDR2 is FQNEAQ. This CDR3 contains 15 residues. CDR3 in amino acids: CASSSRRGSSYEQYF. CDR3 DNA sequence: TGTGCCAGCAGCTCAAGGCGAGGGTCCTCCTACGAGCAGTACTTC.

The V and J genes are TRBV29-1 and TRBJ1-1, with D perhaps matching TRBD1 (5 bases). This CDR3 is built from 13 residues. V was trimmed by 5 bases and J by 0 bases, leaving 10 bases between them. The germline CDR1 and CDR2 sequences are SQVTM and ANQGSEA. CDR3 DNA sequence: TGCAGCGTTCAAAAAGGGGTGAACACTGAAGCTTTCTTT. This sequence encodes CSVQKGVNTEAFF.

The J gene is TRBJ2-7, the V gene TRBV5-8, with 8 bases identical to TRBD2. Trimming took 1 base from V and 3 from J; bases not matched to a gene: 6. The CDR3 is 15 residues long. Germline CDR1 SGHTS, CDR2 YDEGEE. For the CDR3, the DNA is TGTGCCAGCAGCTTGTGGCGGGAGGCCGTCTACGAGCAGTACTTC. Encoded protein: CASSLWREAVYEQYF.

This clone was seen a single time. CDR3 in DNA: TGTGCCAGCAGGGCCTATGGACAGGGAGAAAATCAGCCCCAGCATTTT. It encodes CASRAYGQGENQPQHF. V is TRBV2 and J is TRBJ1-5; TRBD1 aligns across 8 bases. Germline CDR1 and CDR2: SNHLY and FYNNEI. The CDR3 is 16 residues long. Trimming at V came to 6 bases and at J to 4 bases, leaving 11 bases not matched to a gene.

Regarding this clone: The identical CDR3 is also encoded by other nucleotide sequences in the sample. J is TRBJ2-1 and V is TRBV9, with D hard to call. The CDR3 totals 15 residues. Trimming left V 4 bases short and J 0 bases short, with 11 bases between. The germline V gene encodes CDR1 SGDLS and CDR2 YYNGEE. The CDR3 protein is CASSPRSSSYNEQFF. CDR3 nucleotide sequence: TGTGCCAGCAGCCCGCGAAGTTCCTCCTACAATGAGCAGTTCTTC.